The clone carrying this T cell receptor beta chain showed up many times. The sample belongs to a study of regulatory T cells in long-lasting Graves disease. Time point defined: persistent/refractory GD, antithyroid drugs over 5 years with positive TRAb. Following extraction of RNA from PBMCs, that RNA was used to make the TCR library. Xi'an, China, was home to the endocrinology department that provided patients. The germline V and J ends were trimmed by 4 bases and 3 bases, with 12 bases remaining between them. The CDR3 totals 14 residues. The V gene's germline CDR1 is SNHLY and CDR2 FYNNEI. Construction of TCR beta libraries relied on iRepertoire HTBI primers and on Arm-PCR targeting CDR3 regions. TCRdb re-derived calls from the multiplex PCR reads in MiXCR, one entry per CDR3 protein. There are more than 650,000 distinct CDR3 sequences in the sample; about 32% occur only once, and about 40% lies in the top ten.

This sequence joins TRBV2 and TRBJ1-1; possible D gene TRBD1, 5 bases. Sequenced material: peripheral blood mononuclear cells (PBMCs), taken when the disease was refractory, from a patient treated with antithyroid drugs. This clonotype was obtained from a female donor with Graves disease. DNA of the CDR3: TGTGCCAGCAGTGTTTTGGGACTCTACACTGAAGCTTTCTTT. Protein product: CASSVLGLYTEAFF. Filled out from reference TRBV2 and TRBJ1-1, the complete variable domain reads EPEVTQTPSHQVTQMGQEVILRCVPISNHLYFYWYRQILGQKVEFLVSFYNNEISEKSEIFDDQFSVERPDGSNFTLKIRSTKLEDSAMYFCASSVLGLYTEAFFGQGTRLTVV.